The next 3 T cell receptor beta chains were all read from a single sample in a study of T cell responses to AZD1222 COVID-19 vaccine. Repertoires were generated with immunoSEQ multiplex PCR, while TCRdb's copy carries only in-frame clones and drops some. The sample has around 28,000 clones, roughly 78% seen once. The input for sequencing was peripheral blood, taken on day 0 of AZD1222 vaccination. These receptors were obtained from an adult in good health.

This chain uses TRBV5-1 with TRBJ1-2; 7 bases fit TRBD1. The germline V gene has CDR1 SGHRS and CDR2 YFSETQ. Losses at the gene ends were 4 bases for V and 4 bases for J; bases not matched to a gene: 10. The CDR3 is 15 amino acids. The CDR3 loop is CASSIDRVSGYGYTF. CDR3 nucleotide sequence: TGCGCCAGCAGCATCGACAGGGTATCTGGCTATGGCTACACCTTC.

This chain connects TRBV6-5 to TRBJ2-7; possibly TRBD1 for D (5 bases). The CDR3 is 13 residues long. Germline assignment: CDR1 MNHEY and CDR2 SVGAGI. V gave up 6 bases and J gave up 3 bases, with 12 bases separating them. The CDR3 DNA reads TGTGCCAGCAGCAGGGCAGGGTTCTACGAGCAGTACTTC. This sequence encodes CASSRAGFYEQYF.

The chain links TRBV19 to TRBJ2-7, with 11 bases identical to TRBD1. V shed 3 bases and J 2 bases; nucleotides not matched to a gene: 3. The CDR3 is 15 amino acids. Looked up from germline, CDR1 is LNHDA and CDR2 is SQIVND (reference sequence). CDR3 region: CASSIRTGGPYEQYF. In DNA form, the CDR3 reads TGTGCCAGTAGTATCAGGACAGGGGGCCCCTACGAGCAGTACTTC.